This TCR beta chain was recovered during a study of T cell responses to AZD1222 COVID-19 vaccine. CDR1 is SGHDT and CDR2 is YYEEEE in the germline V gene. V was cut by 1 base and J by 4 bases, with 17 bases left in between. The CDR3 is 16 amino acids. Assay used: immunoSEQ multiplex PCR; TCRdb lists only in-frame clones, some missing. The sample shows about 110,000 clones, just under 95% of them seen only once. Material: peripheral blood, obtained on day 0 of AZD1222 vaccination. The TCR sequence derives from an adult in good health. The chain has TRBV5-6 and TRBJ1-2; no definite D call. CDR3 coding DNA: TGTGCCAGCAGCTTGCCGGGTACCGTAGGTTTCTATGGCTACACCTTC. Protein: CASSLPGTVGFYGYTF.